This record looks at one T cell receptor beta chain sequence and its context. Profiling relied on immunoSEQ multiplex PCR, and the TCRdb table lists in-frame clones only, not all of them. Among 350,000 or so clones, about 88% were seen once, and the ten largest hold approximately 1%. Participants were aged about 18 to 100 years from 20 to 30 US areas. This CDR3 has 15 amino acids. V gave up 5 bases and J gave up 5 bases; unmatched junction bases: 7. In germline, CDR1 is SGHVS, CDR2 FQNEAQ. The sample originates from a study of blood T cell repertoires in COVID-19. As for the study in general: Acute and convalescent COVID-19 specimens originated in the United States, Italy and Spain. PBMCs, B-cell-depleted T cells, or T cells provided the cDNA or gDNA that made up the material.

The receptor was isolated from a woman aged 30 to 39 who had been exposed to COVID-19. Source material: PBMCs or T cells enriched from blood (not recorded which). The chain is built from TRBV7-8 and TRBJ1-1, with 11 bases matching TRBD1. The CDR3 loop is CASSLPGQGGTEAFF. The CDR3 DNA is TGTGCCAGCAGCCTGCCGGGACAGGGGGGAACTGAAGCTTTCTTT. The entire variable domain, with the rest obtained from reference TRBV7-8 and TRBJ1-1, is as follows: GAGVSQSPRYKVAKRGQDVALRCDPISGHVSLFWYQQALGQGPEFLTYFQNEAQLDKSGLPSDRFFAERPEGSVSTLKIQRTQQEDSAVYLCASSLPGQGGTEAFFGQGTRLTVV.